This record concerns one T cell receptor beta chain sequence. Its cognate antigen is unknown. The cDNA had a unique molecular identifier and a template-switch universal primer site. MiXCR, run by TCRdb on the 5' RACE reads, gives a single entry per CDR3 protein. This table has around 340,000 distinct CDR3 sequences, around 9.7% appearing once. The data are from a study of identical twins. Germline CDR1 is MNHEY and CDR2 is SVGEGT. This CDR3 has 15 amino acids. Trimming shortened V by 5 bases and J by 4 bases, and 18 bases separated the two germline ends. The study, taken as a whole, reports: Conclusions rested on cross-sectional statistics rather than following the same donors. Out-of-frame beta sequences exhibited a weaker degree of excess twin sharing. Insertions were fewer in abundant cord blood beta clonotypes, whereas memory repertoires showed none of this pattern.

The chain is built from TRBV6-2 or TRBV6-3 and TRBJ2-7; D remains unclear. The TCR originated in a woman aged 45 to 65 in good health. The specimen sequenced was naive T cells sorted from blood. The CDR3 region is CASSPRRKAGYEQYV. In DNA form, the CDR3 reads TGTGCCAGCAGTCCCCGACGGAAGGCCGGATACGAGCAGTACGTC.